A single sample is the source of the 11 T cell receptor beta chains below, sequenced in a study of blood T cell repertoires in COVID-19. This table comes from immunoSEQ multiplex PCR, and its TCRdb copy is limited to in-frame clones, with some not included. The table records around 300,000 clones, 90% of them present only once. The material sequenced was PBMCs or T cells enriched from blood (not recorded which). These receptors were taken from a woman in her late teens or twenties with acute COVID-19.

This chain connects TRBV5-1 to TRBJ2-7, with 10 bases lining up with TRBD1. Germline values: CDR1 SGHRS, CDR2 YFSETQ. V lost 4 bases and J lost 5; bases outside the gene matches: 6. The CDR3 has 14 residues. The CDR3 DNA reads as TGCGCCAGCAGCACCCAGACAGGGGGCAACGAGCAGTACTTC. Amino acids: CASSTQTGGNEQYF.

This clone has more than one count but fewer than ten. The V call is TRBV24-1, the J call TRBJ2-1; 9 nucleotides agree with TRBD1. The germline gives CDR1 KGHDR, CDR2 SFDVKD. Trimming took 3 bases from V and 8 from J; bases not matched to a gene: 7. The CDR3 has 15 residues. Written as DNA, the CDR3 is TGTGCCACCAGTGATCCGGGACAGGGTATTTATGAGCAGTTCTTC. Protein product: CATSDPGQGIYEQFF.

The V call is TRBV24-1, the J call TRBJ2-7; 16 bases match TRBD2. The CDR3 extends over 17 amino acids. CDR1 KGHDR and CDR2 SFDVKD come from the germline V gene. J lost 3 bases, V lost 9 bases, and 10 bases had no gene match. The CDR3 DNA is TGTGCCACCCCCGGGACTAGCGGGAGGGCTCGTAGCTACGAGCAGTACTTC. Translation gives CATPGTSGRARSYEQYF.

The J gene is TRBJ1-5, the V gene TRBV24-1; 7 nucleotides agree with TRBD1. J lost 0 bases, V lost 9 bases, and 4 bases had no gene match. The CDR3 loop spans 14 amino acids. Per the germline V gene, CDR1 is KGHDR and CDR2 is SFDVKD. The CDR3 sequence is CATSDRDSNQPQHF. CDR3 bases: TGTGCCACCTCCGACAGGGATAGCAATCAGCCCCAGCATTTT.

This sequence joins TRBV7-9 and TRBJ2-7, with D possibly matching TRBD2 (5 bases). CDR3 length: 16 residues. Germline-derived CDR1 and CDR2 are SEHNR and FQNEAQ (reference sequence). Deletions cut 5 bases from V and 6 bases from J, with 23 bases between. The CDR3: CASSAPGLRIMFEQYF. CDR3 in DNA: TGTGCCAGCAGCGCACCCGGACTCCGGATTATGTTCGAGCAGTACTTC.

The sample holds one count of this clone. The chain has TRBV2 and TRBJ2-7; TRBD1 might be the D (6 bases). In germline, CDR1 is SNHLY, CDR2 FYNNEI. Trimming removed 1 base from V and 6 bases from J, with 16 bases in between. The CDR3 covers 15 residues. CDR3 in DNA: TGTGCCAGCAGTGAAGAACAGGGCCCCCTAGTCGAGCAGTACTTC. Protein sequence: CASSEEQGPLVEQYF.

V gene TRBV5-8 combines with J gene TRBJ2-7, with 12 bases matching TRBD2. V lost 0 bases and J lost 4; bases outside the gene matches: 8. Germline V gives CDR1 SGHTS, CDR2 YDEGEE. The CDR3 consists of 17 residues. Written as DNA, the CDR3 is TGTGCCAGCAGCTTGGGACTAGCGGGAGCGCAAAATTACGAGCAGTACTTC. Its protein product is CASSLGLAGAQNYEQYF.

The CDR3 region has the DNA TGTGCCTGCTACTTGGAGGAGAGCTCCTACAATGAGCAGTTCTTC. This translates into CACYLEESSYNEQFF. The rearrangement joins TRBV7-9 to TRBJ2-1; a possible D gene is TRBD2 (5 bases). The CDR3 loop spans 15 amino acids. The germline V gene has CDR1 SEHNR and CDR2 FQNEAQ (reference sequence). V lost 11 bases and J lost 0, with 17 bases in between.

The J gene is TRBJ2-5, the V gene TRBV2, with TRBD2 identical over 8 bases. The J segment lost 9 bases and the V segment lost 3 bases, leaving 15 bases of the junction unmatched. This CDR3 spans 16 amino acids. From germline, CDR1 is SNHLY and CDR2 FYNNEI. Written as DNA, the CDR3 is TGTGCCAGCAGTGAGATACTAGCGGTGACTTTAGGGGCCCAGTACTTC. Translating gives CASSEILAVTLGAQYF.

This chain joins TRBV6-2 or TRBV6-3 and TRBJ1-5, with 8 positions matching TRBD1. The CDR3 totals 16 residues. Looked up from germline, CDR1 is MNHEY and CDR2 is SVGEGT. V was pared by 6 bases and J by 4 bases, with 11 bases of the junction left unmatched. CDR3 residues: CASRPFDRGRNQPQHF. The CDR3 DNA is TGTGCCAGCAGACCTTTCGACAGGGGAAGGAATCAGCCCCAGCATTTT.

The genes are TRBV15 and TRBJ2-2, with TRBD2 matching 11 bases. J lost 6 bases, V lost 0 bases, and 6 bases had no gene match. CDR3 length equals 17 residues. Per germline, CDR1 LNHNV and CDR2 YYDKDF (reference sequence). The CDR3 sequence is CATSRDQLAGGSGELFF. The CDR3, as DNA: TGTGCCACCAGCAGAGATCAGTTAGCGGGAGGGTCCGGGGAGCTGTTTTTT.